The entry that follows covers one T cell receptor beta chain sequence. TCRdb reanalysed the PCR reads using MiXCR and keeps one entry per CDR3 protein. In the table there are about 24,000 distinct CDR3 sequences, more than 35% of which are singletons. The entry originates in a study of tumor-infiltrating lymphocytes in oesophageal squamous cell carcinoma. Germline V gene sequence: CDR1 SGHTS, CDR2 YDEGEE. The germline V and J ends were trimmed by 0 bases and 1 base, with 20 bases remaining between them. The CDR3 runs 19 residues. This chain links TRBV5-8 with TRBJ1-5, with D possibly matching TRBD1 (6 bases). Sequencing was performed on esophageal tumor tissue. The TCR comes from a male donor with esophageal squamous cell carcinoma. This chain's CDR3 is CASSLVTSVGGASNQPQHF. The CDR3 bases are TGTGCCAGCAGCTTGGTTACTTCAGTTGGGGGGGCGAGCAATCAGCCCCAGCATTTT.